Listed below are T cell receptor beta chains from one sample, sequenced in a study of T cell responses to AZD1222 COVID-19 vaccine. The repertoire was sequenced with immunoSEQ multiplex PCR; TCRdb's copy has only in-frame clones and lacks some. The sample carries about 120,000 clones, 88% recorded once. Sequencing was performed on peripheral blood, taken on day 0 of AZD1222 vaccination. These receptors were taken from an adult in good health. The CDR3 runs from the conserved cysteine through the conserved F or W. The D gene is left open where the match is weak. Clone size is shown for a subset of rows, as once, few, many or a class of expanded clone.

D	length	size	J	V	DNA	CDR3
TRBD1	15	NA	TRBJ1-2	TRBV19	TGTGCCAGTAGGGCATCGGGACAGGGTAACTATGGCTACACCTTC	CASRASGQGNYGYTF
NA	16	few	TRBJ2-7	TRBV7-2	TGTGCCAGCAGCTTAGCGGGGGGCAGGGTATTCTACGAGCAGTACTTC	CASSLAGGRVFYEQYF
TRBD2	15	NA	TRBJ2-5	TRBV3-1/TRBV3-2	TGTGCCAGCAGCCTTCCCCTAGCGGGCCAAGAGACCCAGTACTTC	CASSLPLAGQETQYF
TRBD2	17	NA	TRBJ2-3	TRBV19	TGTGCCAGTAGACCCACGGGGAAGCGGGGGTTAGGAGATACGCAGTATTTT	CASRPTGKRGLGDTQYF
TRBD1	13	few	TRBJ1-2	TRBV7-2	TGTGCCAGCACCACGGACAGGTCGTCCGGCTACACCTTC	CASTTDRSSGYTF
TRBD1	15	NA	TRBJ1-1	TRBV5-4	TGTGCCAGCAGCCGACAGGGGGCGCTGAACACTGAAGCTTTCTTT	CASSRQGALNTEAFF
TRBD1	13	NA	TRBJ2-5	TRBV12-3/TRBV12-4	TGTGCCAGCAGGCCGACAGGGTCAGAGACCCAGTACTTC	CASRPTGSETQYF
NA	16	NA	TRBJ1-2	TRBV5-5	TGTGCCAGCAGCCCTGGGCTCTTGGGAGTGAGCTATGGCTACACCTTC	CASSPGLLGVSYGYTF
NA	13	NA	TRBJ1-1	TRBV7-8	TGTGCCAGCAGCCCGGGACCTGGGGCTGAAGCTTTCTTT	CASSPGPGAEAFF
NA	17	few	TRBJ1-1	TRBV3-1/TRBV3-2	TGTGCCAGCAGCCAAGGGGCCGCACCTTATCGTGCAACTGAAGCTTTCTTT	CASSQGAAPYRATEAFF
NA	14	NA	TRBJ2-5	TRBV9	TGTGCCAGCAGCCTGGGCGGACAGTCAGAGACCCAGTACTTC	CASSLGGQSETQYF
NA	13	NA	TRBJ2-3	TRBV4-1	TGCGCCAGCAGCCAAGAACTTCCAGATACGCAGTATTTT	CASSQELPDTQYF
NA	15	NA	TRBJ1-2	TRBV7-9	TGTGCCAGCAGCTTAGCACTGGGGGGTAACTATGGCTACACCTTC	CASSLALGGNYGYTF
NA	15	NA	TRBJ1-6	TRBV20-1	TGCAGTGCTAGTGAGGTTATGGGGGAAGGTTCACCCCTCCACTTT	CSASEVMGEGSPLHF
NA	16	NA	TRBJ2-1	TRBV7-9	TGTGCCAGCAGCTTGGATGGGGGGCGGCACATGGCTGAGCAGTTCTTC	CASSLDGGRHMAEQFF
TRBD1	14	NA	TRBJ2-7	TRBV7-3	TGTGCCAGCAGGACCGGGACAGGCGACTACGAGCAGTACTTC	CASRTGTGDYEQYF
NA	13	NA	TRBJ1-1	TRBV3-1/TRBV3-2	TGTGCCAGCAGCCAAGATGAGGTTGGGAGGGCTTTCTTT	CASSQDEVGRAFF
TRBD2	13	NA	TRBJ2-5	TRBV3-1/TRBV3-2	TGTGCCAGCAGCCAGGGGACTAAAGAGACCCAGTACTTC	CASSQGTKETQYF
TRBD1	16	NA	TRBJ2-1	TRBV3-1/TRBV3-2	TGTGCCAGCAGCCAAGATAGGGACAGGCCCTACAATGAGCAGTTCTTC	CASSQDRDRPYNEQFF
NA	16	NA	TRBJ2-3	TRBV4-2	TGTGCCAGCAGCCACGGACCCATTGGTGGCACAGATACGCAGTATTTT	CASSHGPIGGTDTQYF
TRBD2	15	NA	TRBJ2-3	TRBV5-5	TGTGCCAGCAGCACCGGGGGGACCGTCACAGATACGCAGTATTTT	CASSTGGTVTDTQYF
TRBD1	13	NA	TRBJ1-2	TRBV5-1	TGCGCCAGCAGCTTACAGGGGGCGAGTGGCTACACCTTC	CASSLQGASGYTF
TRBD1	15	NA	TRBJ2-7	TRBV25-1	TGTGCCAGCTCTAAGCCGGGACAGGGACTGAGCGAGCAGTACTTC	CASSKPGQGLSEQYF